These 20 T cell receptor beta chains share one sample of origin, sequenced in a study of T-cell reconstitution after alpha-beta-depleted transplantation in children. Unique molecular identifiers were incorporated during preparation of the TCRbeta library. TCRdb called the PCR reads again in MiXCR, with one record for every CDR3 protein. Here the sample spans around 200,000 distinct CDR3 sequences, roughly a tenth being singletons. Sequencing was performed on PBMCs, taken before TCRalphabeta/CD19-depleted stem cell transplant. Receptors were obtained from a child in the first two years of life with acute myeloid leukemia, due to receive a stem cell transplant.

The CDR3 here is CASSLREPPDTQYF. CDR3 nucleotide sequence: TGTGCCAGCAGTTTAAGGGAGCCCCCCGATACGCAGTATTTT. The rearrangement joins TRBV12-3 or TRBV12-4 to TRBJ2-3, with a weak D call TRBD2 (5 bases). This CDR3 contains 14 residues. Trimming stripped 2 bases from V and 6 bases from J, with 12 bases between.

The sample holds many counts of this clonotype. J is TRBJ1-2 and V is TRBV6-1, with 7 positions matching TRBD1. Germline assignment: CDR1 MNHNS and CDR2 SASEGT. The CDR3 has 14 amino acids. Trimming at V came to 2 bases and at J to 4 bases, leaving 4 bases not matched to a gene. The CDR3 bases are TGTGCCAGCAGTGAACGGAGGGACAGCTATGGCTACACCTTC. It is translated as CASSERRDSYGYTF.

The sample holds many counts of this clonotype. CDR3 DNA: TGTGCCATCAGTGAGAGTCTAGCGGGTAGCACAGATACGCAGTATTTT. Translation: CAISESLAGSTDTQYF. The chain has TRBV10-3 and TRBJ2-3; 8 bases are shared with TRBD2. There are 16 residues in the CDR3. The germline CDR1 and CDR2 sequences are ENHRY and SYGVKD. Trimming took 2 bases from V and 0 from J; bases not matched to a gene: 4.

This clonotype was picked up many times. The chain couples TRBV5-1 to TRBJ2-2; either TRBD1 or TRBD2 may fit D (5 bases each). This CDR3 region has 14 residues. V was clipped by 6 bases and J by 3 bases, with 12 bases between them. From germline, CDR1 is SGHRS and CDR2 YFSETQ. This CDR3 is CASTYGGDTGELFF. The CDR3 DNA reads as TGCGCCAGCACCTATGGGGGTGACACCGGGGAGCTGTTTTTT.

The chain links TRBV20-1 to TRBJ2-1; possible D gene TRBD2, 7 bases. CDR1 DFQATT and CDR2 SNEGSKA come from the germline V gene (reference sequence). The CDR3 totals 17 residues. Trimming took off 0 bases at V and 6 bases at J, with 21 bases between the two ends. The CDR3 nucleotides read TGCAGTGCTAGAGAAGGAGGGGGGGCGTCCTCCCCCAATGAGCAGTTCTTC. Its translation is CSAREGGGASSPNEQFF.

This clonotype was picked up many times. The CDR3 region is CASSLAAGYEQYF. In DNA form, the CDR3 reads TGTGCCAGCAGCTTGGCCGCTGGTTACGAGCAGTACTTC. The gene calls are TRBV5-8 and TRBJ2-7; D uncertain. CDR1 is SGHTS and CDR2 is YDEGEE in the germline V gene. The CDR3 covers 13 residues. The V gene lost 0 bases and the J gene lost 4 bases, with 8 bases spanning the gap.

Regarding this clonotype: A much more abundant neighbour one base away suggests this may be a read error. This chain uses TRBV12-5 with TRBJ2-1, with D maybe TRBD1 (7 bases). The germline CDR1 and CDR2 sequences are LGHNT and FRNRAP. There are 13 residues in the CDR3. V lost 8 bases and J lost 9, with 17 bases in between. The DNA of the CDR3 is TGTGCTAGTCAATCAGGGGGGCTGATTGAGCAGTTCTTC. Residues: CASQSGGLIEQFF.

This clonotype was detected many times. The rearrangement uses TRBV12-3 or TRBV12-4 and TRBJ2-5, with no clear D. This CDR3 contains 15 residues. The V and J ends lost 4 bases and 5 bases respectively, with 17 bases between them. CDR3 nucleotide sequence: TGTGCCAGCAGTTCCCTATCCTGGCCGGCGGAGACCCAGTACTTC. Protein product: CASSSLSWPAETQYF.

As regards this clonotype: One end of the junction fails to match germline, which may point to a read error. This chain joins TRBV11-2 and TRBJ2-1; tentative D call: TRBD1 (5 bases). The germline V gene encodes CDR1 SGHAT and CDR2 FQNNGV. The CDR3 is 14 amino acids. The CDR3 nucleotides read TGTGCCAGCAGCTTGGGGCAAACTTACAATGATCAGTTCTTC. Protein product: CASSLGQTYNDQFF.

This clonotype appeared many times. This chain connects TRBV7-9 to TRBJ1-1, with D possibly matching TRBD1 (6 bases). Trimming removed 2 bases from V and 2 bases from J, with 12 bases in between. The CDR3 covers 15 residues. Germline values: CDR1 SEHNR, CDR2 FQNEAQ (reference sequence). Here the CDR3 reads CASSLSGGGNTEAFF. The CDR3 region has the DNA TGTGCCAGCAGCTTATCTGGGGGGGGCAACACTGAAGCTTTCTTT.

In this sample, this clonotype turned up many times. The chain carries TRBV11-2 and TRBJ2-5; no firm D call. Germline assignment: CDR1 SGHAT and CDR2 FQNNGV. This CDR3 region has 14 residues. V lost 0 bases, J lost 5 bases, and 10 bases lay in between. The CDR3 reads CASSLDGATETQYF. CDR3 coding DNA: TGTGCCAGCAGCTTAGATGGCGCGACGGAGACCCAGTACTTC.

Here the CDR3 DNA reads TGTGCCAGCAGCCCGAGCTGGGCTGGATATACGCAGTATTTT. Translating gives CASSPSWAGYTQYF. This chain uses TRBV7-2 with TRBJ2-3; no clear D. The germline V and J ends were trimmed by 5 bases and 7 bases, with 16 bases remaining between them. The CDR3 is made up of 14 amino acids. CDR1 is SGHTA and CDR2 is FQGNSA in the germline V gene.

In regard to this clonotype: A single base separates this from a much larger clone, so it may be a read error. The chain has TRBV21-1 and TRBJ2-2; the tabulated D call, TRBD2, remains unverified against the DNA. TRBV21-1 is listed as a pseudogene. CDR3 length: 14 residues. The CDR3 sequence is CASSRGTEVGELFF. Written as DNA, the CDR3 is TGTGCCAGCAGCCGCGGGACGGAAGTCGGGGAGCTGTTTTTT.

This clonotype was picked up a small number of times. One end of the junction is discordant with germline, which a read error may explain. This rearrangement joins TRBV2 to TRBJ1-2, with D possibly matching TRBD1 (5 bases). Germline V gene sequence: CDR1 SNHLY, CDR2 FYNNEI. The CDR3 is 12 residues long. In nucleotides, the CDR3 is TGTGCCAGCAGCGGGGCTAATTATGGCTACACCTTC. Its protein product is CASSGANYGYTF.

The CDR3: CASSPPDRGRAFF. The CDR3 DNA follows: TGTGCCAGCAGCCCTCCCGACAGGGGTCGGGCTTTCTTT. This chain uses TRBV3-1 with TRBJ1-1; 8 nucleotides agree with TRBD1. Germline V gene sequence: CDR1 LGHDT, CDR2 YNNKEL (reference sequence). The ends lost 4 bases at V and 11 bases at J; junction bases unmatched: 9. The CDR3 covers 13 residues.

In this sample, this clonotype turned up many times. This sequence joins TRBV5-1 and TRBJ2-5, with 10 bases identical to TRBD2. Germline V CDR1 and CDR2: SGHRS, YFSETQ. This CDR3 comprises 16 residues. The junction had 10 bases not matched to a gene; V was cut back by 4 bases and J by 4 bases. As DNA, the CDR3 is TGCGCCAGCAGCCCGAGCGGGGGGGCAATTGGAGAGACCCAGTACTTC. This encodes CASSPSGGAIGETQYF. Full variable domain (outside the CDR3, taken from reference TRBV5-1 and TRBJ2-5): KAGVTQTPRYLIKTRGQQVTLSCSPISGHRSVSWYQQTPGQGLQFLFEYFSETQRNKGNFPGRFSGRQFSNSRSEMNVSTLELGDSALYLCASSPSGGAIGETQYFGPGTRLLVL.

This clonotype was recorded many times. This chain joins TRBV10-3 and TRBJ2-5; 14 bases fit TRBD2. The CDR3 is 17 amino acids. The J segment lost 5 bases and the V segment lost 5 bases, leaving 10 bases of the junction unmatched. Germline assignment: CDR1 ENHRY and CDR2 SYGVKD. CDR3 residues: CAISPARLAGGGETQYF. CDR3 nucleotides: TGTGCCATCAGTCCTGCCCGACTAGCGGGAGGGGGGGAGACCCAGTACTTC.

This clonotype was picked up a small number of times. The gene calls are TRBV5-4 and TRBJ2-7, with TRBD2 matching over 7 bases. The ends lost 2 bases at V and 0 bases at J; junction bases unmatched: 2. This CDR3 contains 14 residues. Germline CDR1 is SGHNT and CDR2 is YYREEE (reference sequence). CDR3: CASSLREVSYEQYF. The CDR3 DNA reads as TGTGCCAGCAGCTTACGGGAGGTCTCCTACGAGCAGTACTTC.

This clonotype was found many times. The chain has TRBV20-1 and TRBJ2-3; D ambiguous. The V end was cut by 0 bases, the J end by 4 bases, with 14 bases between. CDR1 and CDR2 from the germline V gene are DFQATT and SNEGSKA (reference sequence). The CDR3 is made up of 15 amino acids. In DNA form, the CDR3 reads TGCAGTGCTAGAGAGATGGGTCTAGATGCAGATACGCAGTATTTT. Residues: CSAREMGLDADTQYF.

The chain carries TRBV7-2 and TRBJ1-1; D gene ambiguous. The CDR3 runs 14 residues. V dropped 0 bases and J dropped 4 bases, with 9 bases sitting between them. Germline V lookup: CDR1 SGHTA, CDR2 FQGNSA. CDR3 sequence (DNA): TGTGCCAGCAGCTTAGCCGCAGGAGTCACTGAAGCTTTCTTT. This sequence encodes CASSLAAGVTEAFF.